This T cell receptor beta chain was found in a study of CD8 T cells in Susac syndrome. Study outcomes and limitations: The study recognized that its TCR sequencing and HLA analysis covered a relatively small number of individuals.

As to this clonotype: Antigen specificity is unknown.

The CD8+ and CD4+ T cells were isolated magnetically using a negative isolation approach, whereas the TEMRA cells were enriched by FACS. It was with random hexamers that about 0.45 to 1 ug RNA was reverse transcribed. Coverage of TCR beta CDR3 amplification by immunoSEQ multiplex PCR extended to 54 Vbeta and 13 Jbeta. Via MiXCR, TCRdb re-called the immunoSEQ multiplex PCR reads, giving one row per CDR3 protein. This table holds about 94,000 distinct CDR3 sequences, around 94% found once. This CDR3 region has 16 residues. Trimming took off 1 base at V and 5 bases at J, with 16 bases between the two ends. Germline CDR1 is SGHRS and CDR2 is YFSETQ.

The chain has TRBV5-1 and TRBJ2-1; D possibly corresponds to TRBD2 (6 bases). Material: CD4+ T cells from PBMCs. The TCR originated in a human donor with Susac syndrome. CDR3 residues: CASSLRRASGNNEQFF. The CDR3, as DNA: TGCGCCAGCAGCTTGAGGAGGGCCTCGGGGAACAATGAGCAGTTCTTC.